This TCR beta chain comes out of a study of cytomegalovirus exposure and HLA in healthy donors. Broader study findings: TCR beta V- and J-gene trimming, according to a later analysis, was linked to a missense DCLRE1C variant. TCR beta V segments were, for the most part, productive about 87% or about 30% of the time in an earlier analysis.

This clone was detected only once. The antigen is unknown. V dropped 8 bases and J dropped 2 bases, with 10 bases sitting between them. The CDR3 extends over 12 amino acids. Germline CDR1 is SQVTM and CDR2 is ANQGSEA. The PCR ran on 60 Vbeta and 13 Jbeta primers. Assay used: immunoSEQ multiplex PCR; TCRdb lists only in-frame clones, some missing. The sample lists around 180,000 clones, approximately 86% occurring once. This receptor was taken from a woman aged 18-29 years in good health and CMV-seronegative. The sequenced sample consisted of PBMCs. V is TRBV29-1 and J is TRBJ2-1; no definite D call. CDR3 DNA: TGCAGCATACAGTTCCCCTACAATGAGCAGTTCTTC. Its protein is CSIQFPYNEQFF.